One sample yielded the 21 T cell receptor beta chains listed below, sequenced in a study of cytomegalovirus exposure and HLA in healthy donors. In the PCR, 60 Vbeta and 13 Jbeta primers were used. Assay: immunoSEQ multiplex PCR; the TCRdb copy retains only in-frame clones and omits some. The profile covers 150,000 to 170,000 clones, with 60% to 75% appearing a single time and about 3% taken by the ten largest. The sample consisted of PBMCs. These receptor sequences come from a man between 18 and 35 years old in good health and CMV-seronegative.

The V call is TRBV28, the J call TRBJ1-2; 10 nucleotides agree with TRBD1. Germline lookup yields CDR1 MDHEN and CDR2 SYDVKM. This CDR3 comprises 15 residues. Germline trimming cut 6 bases from V and 6 bases from J; bases unmatched to any gene: 10. The CDR3 spells CASSPGTGEAHGYTF. CDR3 sequence (DNA): TGTGCCAGCAGCCCCGGGACAGGGGAGGCCCATGGCTACACCTTC.

This chain connects TRBV2 to TRBJ2-5; perhaps TRBD2 as D (6 bases). This CDR3 region has 14 residues. From germline, CDR1 is SNHLY and CDR2 FYNNEI. Deletions cut 2 bases from V and 5 bases from J, with 12 bases between. The CDR3 loop reads CASSERAGSETQYF. As DNA, the CDR3 is TGTGCCAGCAGTGAACGGGCGGGATCTGAGACCCAGTACTTC.

The chain links TRBV27 to TRBJ2-2; D perhaps matches TRBD1 (5 bases). Trimming left V 3 bases short and J 1 base short, with 9 bases between. CDR3 size: 15 residues. Germline CDR1 and CDR2: MNHEY and SMNVEV (reference sequence). Here the CDR3 DNA reads TGTGCCAGCAGTTTTAGTCAGGGGAACACCGGGGAGCTGTTTTTT. The encoded protein is CASSFSQGNTGELFF.

The CDR3 DNA sequence: TGTGCCAGCAGCCCCCCCAACAGCAACCTTAATGAAAAACTGTTTTTT. Encoded protein: CASSPPNSNLNEKLFF. The chain carries TRBV7-9 and TRBJ1-4, with D unclear. Trimming shortened V by 5 bases and J by 4 bases, and 17 bases separated the two germline ends. CDR3 length equals 16 residues. The germline V gene encodes CDR1 SEHNR and CDR2 FQNEAQ (reference sequence).

This clone has only one observation. The chain couples TRBV6-1 to TRBJ2-5, with no clear D. The CDR3 is made up of 17 amino acids. Deletions cut 0 bases from V and 3 bases from J, with 17 bases between. Per germline, CDR1 MNHNS and CDR2 SASEGT. The CDR3 DNA sequence: TGTGCCAGCAGTGAAGCGCACTTGAGGCGAACCAAAGAGACCCAGTACTTC. This translates into CASSEAHLRRTKETQYF.

This chain links TRBV6-1 with TRBJ2-3; D unclear. The V end was cut by 4 bases, the J end by 6 bases, with 11 bases between. This CDR3 contains 13 residues. Per germline, CDR1 MNHNS and CDR2 SASEGT. The chain's CDR3 is CASSVEAWDTQYF. The CDR3, as DNA: TGTGCCAGCAGTGTCGAGGCGTGGGATACGCAGTATTTT.

This chain uses TRBV6-5 with TRBJ1-5, with D possibly being TRBD1 (5 bases). The CDR3 loop spans 16 amino acids. CDR1 and CDR2 (germline): MNHEY, SVGAGI. V lost 0 bases and J 6 bases, leaving 15 bases between the germline ends. In nucleotides, the CDR3 is TGTGCCAGCAGTTACTCGGGACCCTCCGGGGGTCAGCCCCAGCATTTT. This translates into CASSYSGPSGGQPQHF.

This chain uses TRBV7-9 with TRBJ1-2, with 7 bases lining up with TRBD1. Germline CDR1 is SEHNR and CDR2 is FQNEAQ (reference sequence). With 3 bases clipped from V and 8 bases from J, the junction kept 12 bases outside the gene matches. The CDR3 is 15 residues long. CDR3 residues: CASSFYKGAPRGYTF. The CDR3 DNA reads TGTGCCAGCAGCTTCTATAAGGGGGCTCCTCGAGGCTACACCTTC.

This chain links TRBV28 with TRBJ2-1, with TRBD2 matching 16 bases. Trimming at V came to 4 bases and at J to 8 bases, leaving 29 bases not matched to a gene. Germline CDR1 is MDHEN and CDR2 is SYDVKM. The CDR3 is made up of 24 amino acids. In DNA, the CDR3 is TGTGCCAGCAGTTATCCCCTTTACTCCCTCTCGGGACTAGCGGGGGGGCTACCTCGCGATGAGCAGTTCTTC. Its translation is CASSYPLYSLSGLAGGLPRDEQFF.

CDR3: CASSKGLAGSTDTQYF. CDR3 bases: TGTGCCAGCAGCAAAGGACTAGCGGGGAGCACAGATACGCAGTATTTT. This chain connects TRBV7-3 to TRBJ2-3; 12 bases fit TRBD2. The trim removed 5 bases at V and 0 bases at J, leaving 3 bases unmatched. There are 16 residues in the CDR3. Germline assignment: CDR1 SGHTA and CDR2 FQGTGA.

The chain uses TRBV2 and TRBJ2-2; 9 positions agree with TRBD1. With V trimmed by 5 bases and J by 5 bases, 9 bases remained unmatched. This CDR3 has 16 amino acids. CDR1 is SNHLY, CDR2 FYNNEI, per germline. CDR3: CASSQQGARNTGELFF. DNA of the CDR3: TGTGCCAGCAGTCAACAGGGGGCCCGAAATACCGGGGAGCTGTTTTTT.

This clone was counted a single time. The chain combines TRBV6-5 with TRBJ2-2; 7 bases map to TRBD2. The CDR3 consists of 15 residues. After removal of 6 bases from V and 3 bases from J, the junction contained 7 bases not matched to a gene. CDR1 and CDR2 (germline): MNHEY, SVGAGI. CDR3 bases: TGTGCCAGCAGGCTGACTAGCCCCGACACCGGGGAGCTGTTTTTT. This encodes CASRLTSPDTGELFF.

The gene calls are TRBV4-2 and TRBJ2-6; D is uncertain. Trimming removed 0 bases at V and 0 bases at J, with 6 bases between. CDR1 is LGHNA, CDR2 YNFKEQ, per germline. The CDR3 is 16 residues long. The CDR3 bases are TGTGCCAGCAGCCAAGATTCCTACTCTGGGGCCAACGTCCTGACTTTC. Translation gives CASSQDSYSGANVLTF.

The chain joins TRBV7-9 to TRBJ1-2; D gene unclear. Germline values: CDR1 SEHNR, CDR2 FQNEAQ (reference sequence). The V and J ends lost 3 bases and 3 bases respectively, with 14 bases between them. The CDR3 is 15 residues long. CDR3 sequence reads: CASSFYFTSDYGYTF. CDR3 nucleotide sequence: TGTGCCAGCAGCTTTTATTTTACGTCGGACTATGGCTACACCTTC.

This chain uses TRBV5-4 with TRBJ2-5, with 10 bases identical to TRBD2. After removal of 0 bases from V and 7 bases from J, the junction contained 12 bases not matched to a gene. Germline V CDR1 and CDR2: SGHNT, YYREEE (reference sequence). This CDR3 comprises 17 residues. The CDR3 loop reads CASSLAEGLAGDRTQYF. DNA for the CDR3: TGTGCCAGCAGCTTGGCCGAGGGGCTAGCGGGGGACAGGACCCAGTACTTC. The full variable domain, rest sourced from reference TRBV5-4 and TRBJ2-5, is ETGVTQSPTHLIKTRGQQVTLRCSSQSGHNTVSWYQQALGQGPQFIFQYYREEENGRGNFPPRFSGLQFPNYSSELNVNALELDDSALYLCASSLAEGLAGDRTQYFGPGTRLLVL.

The chain is built from TRBV28 and TRBJ2-7; D is unresolved. Germline values: CDR1 MDHEN, CDR2 SYDVKM. This CDR3 has 13 residues. V was shortened by 1 base and J by 3 bases, with 7 bases between the two germline ends. The CDR3 loop reads CASSLYSGYEQYF. The CDR3, as DNA: TGTGCCAGCAGTTTATACTCAGGCTACGAGCAGTACTTC.

The chain combines TRBV5-6 with TRBJ2-5; tentatively, D is TRBD2 (6 bases). The CDR3 contains 14 residues. Germline V CDR1 and CDR2: SGHDT, YYEEEE. Trimming cost V 0 bases and J 7 bases, with 13 bases left between them. CDR3 amino acids: CASSLEAGFTTQYF. CDR3 DNA sequence: TGTGCCAGCAGCTTGGAGGCGGGGTTCACGACCCAGTACTTC.

The rearrangement links TRBV10-1 to TRBJ1-1, with D perhaps TRBD1 (5 bases). This CDR3 is built from 14 residues. Per the germline V gene, CDR1 is WNHNN and CDR2 is SYGVQD (reference sequence). V gave up 4 bases and J gave up 5 bases, with 14 bases separating them. CDR3 region: CASSGRQGKTEAFF. The CDR3 DNA reads as TGCGCCAGCAGTGGGCGCCAGGGAAAAACTGAAGCTTTCTTT.

The V and J genes are TRBV28 and TRBJ2-1; 7 bases fit TRBD1. Germline V gene sequence: CDR1 MDHEN, CDR2 SYDVKM. J gave up 6 bases and V 6 bases, and 5 bases lay outside the gene matches. The CDR3 consists of 13 residues. The CDR3 reads CASRVYRGNEQFF. CDR3 sequence (DNA): TGTGCCAGCAGGGTTTACAGGGGCAATGAGCAGTTCTTC.

This clone was detected a few times. CDR3 sequence: CASSPPSQETQYF. The DNA for the CDR3 is TGTGCCAGCTCACCACCTAGCCAAGAGACCCAGTACTTC. This chain connects TRBV18 to TRBJ2-5; D not certain. The V gene lost 0 bases and the J gene lost 1 base, with 3 bases spanning the gap. Germline assignment: CDR1 KGHSH and CDR2 LQKENI. This CDR3 has 13 amino acids.

The gene calls are TRBV18 and TRBJ1-4; TRBD1 is a possible D gene (6 bases). CDR3 length: 15 amino acids. V was trimmed by 3 bases and J by 8 bases, leaving 16 bases between them. Germline V gene sequence: CDR1 KGHSH, CDR2 LQKENI. Here the CDR3 DNA reads TGTGCCAGCTCACCGCTCGGCAGGGGTCCCGAAAAACTGTTTTTT. The encoded protein is CASSPLGRGPEKLFF.